Presented here are 7 T cell receptor beta chains from one specimen sequenced in a study of graft-versus-host responses after intestinal transplantation. Tissue processing of the graft released intraepithelial and lamina propria lymphocytes from it. Measured with immunoSEQ multiplex PCR; TCRdb has only the in-frame clones, and not every one. The data show 29,000 or so clones, 65% to 80% seen once. The sequencing used ileum tissue, collected 98 days after intestinal transplantation. The receptors were gathered from a human patient who received an intestinal transplant, so some T cells may come from the graft donor.

This chain links TRBV5-4 with TRBJ2-2; D gene unclear. The germline V gene has CDR1 SGHNT and CDR2 YYREEE (reference sequence). The V end lost 0 bases, the J end lost 0 bases, and 3 bases lay between the germline ends. The CDR3 is made up of 14 amino acids. The CDR3 DNA is TGTGCCAGCAGCTTGGCCGCGAACACCGGGGAGCTGTTTTTT. The encoded protein is CASSLAANTGELFF.

J is TRBJ1-1 and V is TRBV6-1, with D perhaps matching TRBD1 (6 bases). Germline V lookup: CDR1 MNHNS, CDR2 SASEGT. This CDR3 region has 14 residues. Between the trimmed V and J ends, which lost 4 bases and 3 bases, there was a span of 12 bases. Here the CDR3 reads CASSAPGAYTEAFF. DNA for the CDR3: TGTGCCAGCAGTGCCCCAGGGGCGTACACTGAAGCTTTCTTT.

V gene TRBV6-5 combines with J gene TRBJ1-3; D not resolved. The CDR3 consists of 16 residues. Germline CDR1 MNHEY, CDR2 SVGAGI. Trimming removed 2 bases from V and 1 base from J, with 12 bases in between. CDR3 nucleotides: TGTGCCAGCAGTTACGACTGGGGAAAGTCTGGAAACACCATATATTTT. Translating gives CASSYDWGKSGNTIYF.

The chain employs TRBV5-6 and TRBJ2-2; 7 bases are shared with TRBD1. CDR3 size: 15 residues. Germline CDR1 is SGHDT and CDR2 is YYEEEE. V lost 4 bases to trimming and J lost 5 bases; unmatched junction nucleotides: 8. The CDR3 coding sequence is TGTGCCAGCAGCCGCGACAGGGAAGGAACCGGGGAGCTGTTTTTT. This gives the protein CASSRDREGTGELFF.

V usage is TRBV13 and J usage is TRBJ2-7; no clear D. Trimming pared 5 bases from V and 3 bases from J, leaving 5 bases between. The CDR3 is 11 amino acids. The V gene's germline CDR1 is PRHDT and CDR2 FYEKMQ (reference sequence). CDR3 nucleotide sequence: TGTGCCAGCAGCGTAAACTACGAGCAGTACTTC. This codes for CASSVNYEQYF.

J is TRBJ2-1 and V is TRBV29-1, with 8 bases aligning to TRBD1. CDR3 length: 15 residues. Germline V gene lookup returns CDR1 SQVTM and CDR2 ANQGSEA. Germline trimming cut 6 bases from V and 3 bases from J; bases unmatched to any gene: 10. In DNA form, the CDR3 reads TGCAGCGTCCCAACCCAGGGACAGGACTACAATGAGCAGTTCTTC. It translates to CSVPTQGQDYNEQFF.

Only one count was recorded for this clone. The chain joins TRBV19 to TRBJ1-1, with D perhaps matching TRBD1 (6 bases). The CDR3 sequence is 15 residues long. From germline, CDR1 is LNHDA and CDR2 SQIVND (reference sequence). Trimming shortened V by 3 bases and J by 1 base, and 12 bases separated the two germline ends. CDR3 region: CASSMGAEGNTEAFF. CDR3 nucleotide sequence: TGTGCCAGTAGTATGGGGGCAGAGGGGAACACTGAAGCTTTCTTT. Filled out from reference TRBV19 and TRBJ1-1, the complete variable domain reads DGGITQSPKYLFRKEGQNVTLSCEQNLNHDAMYWYRQDPGQGLRLIYYSQIVNDFQKGDIAEGYSVSREKKESFPLTVTSAQKNPTAFYLCASSMGAEGNTEAFFGQGTRLTVV.